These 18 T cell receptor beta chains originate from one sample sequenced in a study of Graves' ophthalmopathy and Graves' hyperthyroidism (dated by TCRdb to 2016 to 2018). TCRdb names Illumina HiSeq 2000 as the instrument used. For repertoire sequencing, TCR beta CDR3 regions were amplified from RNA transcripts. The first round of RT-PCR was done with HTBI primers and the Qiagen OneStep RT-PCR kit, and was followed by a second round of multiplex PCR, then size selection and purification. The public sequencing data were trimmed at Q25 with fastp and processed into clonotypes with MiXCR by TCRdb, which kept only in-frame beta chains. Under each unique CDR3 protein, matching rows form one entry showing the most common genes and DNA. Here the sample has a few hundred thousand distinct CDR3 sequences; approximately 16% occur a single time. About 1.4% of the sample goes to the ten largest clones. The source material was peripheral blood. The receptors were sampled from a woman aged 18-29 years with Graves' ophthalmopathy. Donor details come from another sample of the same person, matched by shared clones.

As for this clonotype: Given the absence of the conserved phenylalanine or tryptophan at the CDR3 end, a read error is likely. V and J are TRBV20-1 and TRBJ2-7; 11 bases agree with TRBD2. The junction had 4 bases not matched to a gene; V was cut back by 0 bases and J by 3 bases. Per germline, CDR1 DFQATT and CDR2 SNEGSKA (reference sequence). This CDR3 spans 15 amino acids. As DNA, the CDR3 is TGCAGTGCTAGAGATGATAGCGGGAGGGGCTACGAGCAGTACCTC. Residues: CSARDDSGRGYEQYL.

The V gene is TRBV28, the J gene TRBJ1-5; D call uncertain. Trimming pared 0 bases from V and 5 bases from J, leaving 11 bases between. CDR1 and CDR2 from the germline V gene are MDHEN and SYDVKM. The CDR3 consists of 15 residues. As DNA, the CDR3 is TGTGCCAGCAGTTTATGGACGGTCCGGGATCAGCCCCAGCATTTT. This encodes CASSLWTVRDQPQHF.

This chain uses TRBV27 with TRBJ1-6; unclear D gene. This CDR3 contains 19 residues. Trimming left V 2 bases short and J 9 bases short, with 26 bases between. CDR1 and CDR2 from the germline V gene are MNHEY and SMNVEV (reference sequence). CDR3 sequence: CASSLRPREENLHGSPLHF. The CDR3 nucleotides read TGTGCCAGCAGTTTAAGGCCCCGGGAGGAAAACCTCCATGGTTCACCCCTCCACTTT.

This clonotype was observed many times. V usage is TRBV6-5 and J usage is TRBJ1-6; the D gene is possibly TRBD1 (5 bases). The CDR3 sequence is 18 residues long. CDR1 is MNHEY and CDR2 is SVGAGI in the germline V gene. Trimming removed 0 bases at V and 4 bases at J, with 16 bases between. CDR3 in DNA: TGTGCCAGCAGTTACTCGAGGCCAGGGACGGGGTATAATTCACCCCTCCACTTT. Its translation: CASSYSRPGTGYNSPLHF.

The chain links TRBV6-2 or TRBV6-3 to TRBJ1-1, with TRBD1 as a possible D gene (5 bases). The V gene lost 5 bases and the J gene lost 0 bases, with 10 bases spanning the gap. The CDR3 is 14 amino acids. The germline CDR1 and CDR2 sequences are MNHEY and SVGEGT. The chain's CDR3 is CASSAGYVNTEAFF. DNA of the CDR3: TGTGCCAGCAGTGCAGGGTATGTGAACACTGAAGCTTTCTTT.

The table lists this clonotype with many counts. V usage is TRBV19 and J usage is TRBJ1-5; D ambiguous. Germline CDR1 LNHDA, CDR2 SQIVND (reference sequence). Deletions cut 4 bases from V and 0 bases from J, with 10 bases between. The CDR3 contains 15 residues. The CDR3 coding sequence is TGTGCCAGTAGTACCAAAATTCCTAGCAATCAGCCCCAGCATTTT. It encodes CASSTKIPSNQPQHF.

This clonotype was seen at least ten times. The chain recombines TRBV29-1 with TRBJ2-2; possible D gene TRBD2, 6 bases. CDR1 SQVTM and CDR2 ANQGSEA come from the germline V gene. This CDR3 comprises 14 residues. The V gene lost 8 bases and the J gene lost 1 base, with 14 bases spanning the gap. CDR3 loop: CSTPGAVNTGELFF. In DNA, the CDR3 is TGCAGCACCCCGGGAGCGGTGAACACCGGGGAGCTGTTTTTT.

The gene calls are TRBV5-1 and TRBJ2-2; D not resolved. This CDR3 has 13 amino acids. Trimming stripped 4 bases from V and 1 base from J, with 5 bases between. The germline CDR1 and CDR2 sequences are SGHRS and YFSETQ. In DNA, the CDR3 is TGCGCCAGCAGCCCCAAGAACACCGGGGAGCTGTTTTTT. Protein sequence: CASSPKNTGELFF.

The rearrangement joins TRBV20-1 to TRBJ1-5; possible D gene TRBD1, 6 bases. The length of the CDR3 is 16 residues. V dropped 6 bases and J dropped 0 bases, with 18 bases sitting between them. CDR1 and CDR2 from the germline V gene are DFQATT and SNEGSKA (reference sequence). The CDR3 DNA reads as TGCAGTGCCCCGACAGGAGATCGATATAGCAATCAGCCCCAGCATTTT. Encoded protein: CSAPTGDRYSNQPQHF.

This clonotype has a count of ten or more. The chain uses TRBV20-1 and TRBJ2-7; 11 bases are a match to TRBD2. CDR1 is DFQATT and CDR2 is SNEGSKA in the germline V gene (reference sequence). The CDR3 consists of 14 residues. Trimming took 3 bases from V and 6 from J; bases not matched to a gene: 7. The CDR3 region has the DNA TGCAGTGCTAGCCGCGGGACTAGCGGCCCCGAGCAGTACTTC. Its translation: CSASRGTSGPEQYF.

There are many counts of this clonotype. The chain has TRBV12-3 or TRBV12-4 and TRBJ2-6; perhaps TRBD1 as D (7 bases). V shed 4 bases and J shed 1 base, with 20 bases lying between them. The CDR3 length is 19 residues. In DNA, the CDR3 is TGTGCCAGCAGTTCGTCATCAGGGGGGTTTTTGTCTGGGGCCAACGTCCTGACTTTC. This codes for CASSSSSGGFLSGANVLTF.

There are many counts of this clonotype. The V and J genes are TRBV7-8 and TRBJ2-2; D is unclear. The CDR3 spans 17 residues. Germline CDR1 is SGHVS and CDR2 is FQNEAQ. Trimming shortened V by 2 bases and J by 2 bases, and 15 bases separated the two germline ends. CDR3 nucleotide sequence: TGTGCCAGCAGCTTAATTATTCTACTACCAAACACCGGGGAGCTGTTTTTT. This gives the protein CASSLIILLPNTGELFF. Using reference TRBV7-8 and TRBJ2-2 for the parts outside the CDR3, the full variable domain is GAGVSQSPRYKVAKRGQDVALRCDPISGHVSLFWYQQALGQGPEFLTYFQNEAQLDKSGLPSDRFFAERPEGSVSTLKIQRTQQEDSAVYLCASSLIILLPNTGELFFGEGSRLTVL.

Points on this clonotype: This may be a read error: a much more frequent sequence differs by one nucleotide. The CDR3 region is CASSSPRDRPYEQYF. In DNA form, the CDR3 reads TGTGCCAGCAGCTCACCTCGGGACAGGCCCTACGAGCAGTACTTC. The chain employs TRBV7-9 and TRBJ2-7; TRBD1 aligns across 8 bases. The CDR3 is made up of 15 amino acids. From germline, CDR1 is SEHNR and CDR2 FQNEAQ (reference sequence). The J segment lost 2 bases and the V segment lost 4 bases, leaving 7 bases of the junction unmatched.

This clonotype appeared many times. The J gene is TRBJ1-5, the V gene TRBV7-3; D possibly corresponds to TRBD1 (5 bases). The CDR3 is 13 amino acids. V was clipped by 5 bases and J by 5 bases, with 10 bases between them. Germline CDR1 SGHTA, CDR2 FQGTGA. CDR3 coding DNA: TGTGCCAGCAGCCGGGGACCAGATCAGCCCCAGCATTTT. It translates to CASSRGPDQPQHF.

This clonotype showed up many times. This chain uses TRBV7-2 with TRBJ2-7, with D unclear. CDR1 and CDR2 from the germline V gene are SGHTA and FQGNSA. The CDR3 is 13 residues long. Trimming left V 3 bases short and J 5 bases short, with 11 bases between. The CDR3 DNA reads TGTGCCAGCAGCTTCAAAAGTATAAACGAGCAGTACTTC. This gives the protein CASSFKSINEQYF.

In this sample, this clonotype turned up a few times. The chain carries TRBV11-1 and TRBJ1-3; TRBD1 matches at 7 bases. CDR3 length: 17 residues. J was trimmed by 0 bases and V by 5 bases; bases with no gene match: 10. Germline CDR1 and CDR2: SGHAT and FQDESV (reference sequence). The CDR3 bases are TGTGCCAGCAGCGGAGAGGGACAGTGGATCTCTGGAAACACCATATATTTT. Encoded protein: CASSGEGQWISGNTIYF.

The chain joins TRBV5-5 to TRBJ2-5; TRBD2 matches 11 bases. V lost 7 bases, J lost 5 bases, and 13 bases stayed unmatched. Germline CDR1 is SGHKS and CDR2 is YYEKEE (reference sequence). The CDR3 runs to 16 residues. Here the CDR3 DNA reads TGTGCCAGCGGATCTAGGTTACTAGCGGGGGCTGAGACCCAGTACTTC. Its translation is CASGSRLLAGAETQYF.

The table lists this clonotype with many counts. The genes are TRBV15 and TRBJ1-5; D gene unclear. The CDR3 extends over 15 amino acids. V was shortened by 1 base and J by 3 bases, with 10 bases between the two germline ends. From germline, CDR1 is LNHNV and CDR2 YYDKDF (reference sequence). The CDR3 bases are TGTGCCACCAGCAGAGCGGGTGTGGACAATCAGCCCCAGCATTTT. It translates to CATSRAGVDNQPQHF.